What follows describes a single T cell receptor beta chain. The data stem from a study of blood T cell repertoires in COVID-19. As for the study in general: Italy, Spain and the United States were the sources of the convalescent and acute COVID-19 samples.

This CDR3 is 16 amino acids long. CDR1 is SGHTA, CDR2 FQGNSA, per germline. V lost 5 bases and J lost 4; bases outside the gene matches: 8. Method: immunoSEQ multiplex PCR; TCRdb's copy keeps in-frame clones and lacks some. The sample carries over 200,000 clones, about nine tenths recorded once. The chain employs TRBV7-2 and TRBJ2-4; 10 bases are a match to TRBD2. The receptor was isolated from a man older than 75 with acute or convalescent COVID-19. Material for sequencing was peripheral blood. In DNA, the CDR3 is TGTGCCAGCAGCCCCAGTAGCGGGAGGTTGAAAAACATTCAGTACTTC. It specifies CASSPSSGRLKNIQYF.